This T cell receptor beta chain was observed in a study of CD4 T cells in relation to SARS-CoV-2 and coronaviruses. Study outcomes and limitations: Monoreactive clones expanded significantly more to SARS-CoV-2 than crossreactive clones did.

Produced via immunoSEQ multiplex PCR; TCRdb's table is partial and in-frame only. This table has under 65,000 clones, around 86% appearing once. Turning to this clone: What it recognizes is unknown.

This CDR3 is built from 11 residues. V lost 5 bases to trimming and J lost 10 bases; unmatched junction nucleotides: 2. The germline V gene has CDR1 MNHEY and CDR2 SVGEGT. The unexposed donors gave CD4+ T cells in about 2010-2019, prior to COVID-19. This chain connects TRBV6-2 or TRBV6-3 to TRBJ2-4; 7 bases fit TRBD1. This clonotype originated in a human donor in good health. Sequences were obtained from memory CD4+ T cells from PBMCs. This CDR3 is CASSDRVIQYF. In DNA form, the CDR3 reads TGTGCCAGCAGTGACAGGGTTATTCAGTACTTC.